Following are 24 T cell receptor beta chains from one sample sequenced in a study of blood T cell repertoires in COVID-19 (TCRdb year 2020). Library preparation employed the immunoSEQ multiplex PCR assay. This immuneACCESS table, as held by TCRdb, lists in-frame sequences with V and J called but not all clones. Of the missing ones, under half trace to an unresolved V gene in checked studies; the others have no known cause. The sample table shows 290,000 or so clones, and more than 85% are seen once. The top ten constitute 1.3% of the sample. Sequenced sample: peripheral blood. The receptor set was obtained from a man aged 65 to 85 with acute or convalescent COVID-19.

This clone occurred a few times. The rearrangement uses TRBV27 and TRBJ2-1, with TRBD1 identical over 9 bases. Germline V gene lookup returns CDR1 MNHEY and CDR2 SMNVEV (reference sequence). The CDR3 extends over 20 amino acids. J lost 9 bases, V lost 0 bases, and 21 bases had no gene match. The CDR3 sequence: CASSLSGYDRGVGREIEQFF. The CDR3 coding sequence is TGTGCCAGCAGTTTATCGGGGTACGACAGGGGGGTTGGACGGGAGATTGAGCAGTTCTTC.

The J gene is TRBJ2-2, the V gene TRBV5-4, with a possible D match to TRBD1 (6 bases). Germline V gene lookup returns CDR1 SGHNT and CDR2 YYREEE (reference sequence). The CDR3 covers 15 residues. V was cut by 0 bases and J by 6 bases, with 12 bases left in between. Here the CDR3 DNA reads TGTGCCAGCAGCTTGGCCAATGCAGGGGCCGGGGAGCTGTTTTTT. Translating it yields CASSLANAGAGELFF.

The CDR3 here is CASSPNTGNQPQHF. The CDR3 region has the DNA TGCGCCAGCAGCCCGAACACAGGGAATCAGCCCCAGCATTTT. J is TRBJ1-5 and V is TRBV5-1, with D possibly matching TRBD1 (6 bases). Trimming pared 4 bases from V and 4 bases from J, leaving 12 bases between. Germline lookup yields CDR1 SGHRS and CDR2 YFSETQ. This CDR3 contains 14 residues.

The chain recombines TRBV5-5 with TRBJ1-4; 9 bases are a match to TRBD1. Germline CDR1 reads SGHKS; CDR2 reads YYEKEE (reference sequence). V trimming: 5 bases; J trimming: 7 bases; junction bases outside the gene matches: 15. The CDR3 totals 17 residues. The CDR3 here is CASRSGTGRWWGEKLFF. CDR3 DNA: TGTGCCAGCAGGTCCGGGACAGGGAGGTGGTGGGGTGAAAAACTGTTTTTT.

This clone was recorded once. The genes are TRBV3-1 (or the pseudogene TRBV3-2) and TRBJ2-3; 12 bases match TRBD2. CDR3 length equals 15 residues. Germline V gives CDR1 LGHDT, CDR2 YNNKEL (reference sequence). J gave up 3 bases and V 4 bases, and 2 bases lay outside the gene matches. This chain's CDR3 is CASSRTSGATDTQYF. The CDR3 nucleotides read TGTGCCAGCAGCCGGACTAGCGGGGCTACAGATACGCAGTATTTT.

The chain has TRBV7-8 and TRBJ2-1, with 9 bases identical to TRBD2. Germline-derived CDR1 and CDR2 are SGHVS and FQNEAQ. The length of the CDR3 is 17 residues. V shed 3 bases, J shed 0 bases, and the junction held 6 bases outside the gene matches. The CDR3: CASSFNRLADSYNEQFF. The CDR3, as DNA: TGTGCCAGCAGCTTCAACAGACTAGCGGACTCCTACAATGAGCAGTTCTTC.

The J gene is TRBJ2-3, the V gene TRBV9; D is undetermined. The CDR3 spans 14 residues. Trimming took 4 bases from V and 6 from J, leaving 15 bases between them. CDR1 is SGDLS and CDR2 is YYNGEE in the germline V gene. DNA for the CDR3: TGTGCCAGCAGCCGAGATGCCGGTTCGGATACGCAGTATTTT. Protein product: CASSRDAGSDTQYF.

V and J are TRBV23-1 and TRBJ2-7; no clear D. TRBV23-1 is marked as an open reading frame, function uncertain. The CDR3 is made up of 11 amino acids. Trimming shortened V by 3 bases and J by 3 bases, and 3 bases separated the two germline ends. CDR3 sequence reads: CASSHFYEQYF. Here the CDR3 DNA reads TGCGCCAGCAGTCACTTCTACGAGCAGTACTTC.

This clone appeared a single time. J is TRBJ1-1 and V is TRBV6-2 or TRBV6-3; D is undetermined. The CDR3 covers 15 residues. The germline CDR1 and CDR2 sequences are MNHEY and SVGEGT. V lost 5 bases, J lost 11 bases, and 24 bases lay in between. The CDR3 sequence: CASSQAQSAYGGAFF. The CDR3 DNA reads TGTGCCAGCAGTCAGGCCCAATCTGCTTACGGTGGGGCTTTCTTT.

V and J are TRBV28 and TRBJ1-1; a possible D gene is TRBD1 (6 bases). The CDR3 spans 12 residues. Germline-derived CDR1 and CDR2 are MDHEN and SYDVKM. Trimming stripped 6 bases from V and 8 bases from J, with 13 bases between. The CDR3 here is CASRQGPGEAFF. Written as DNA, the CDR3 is TGTGCCAGCAGGCAGGGGCCTGGGGAAGCTTTCTTT. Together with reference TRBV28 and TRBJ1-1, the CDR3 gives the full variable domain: DVKVTQSSRYLVKRTGEKVFLECVQDMDHENMFWYRQDPGLGLRLIYFSYDVKMKEKGDIPEGYSVSREKKERFSLILESASTNQTSMYLCASRQGPGEAFFGQGTRLTVV.

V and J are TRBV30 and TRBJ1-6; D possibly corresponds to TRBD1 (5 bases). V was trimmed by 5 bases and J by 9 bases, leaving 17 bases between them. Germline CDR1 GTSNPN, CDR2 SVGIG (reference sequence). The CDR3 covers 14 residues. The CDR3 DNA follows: TGTGCCTGGGGGTCGCGGGGGAGGAGTTCACCCCTCCACTTT. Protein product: CAWGSRGRSSPLHF.

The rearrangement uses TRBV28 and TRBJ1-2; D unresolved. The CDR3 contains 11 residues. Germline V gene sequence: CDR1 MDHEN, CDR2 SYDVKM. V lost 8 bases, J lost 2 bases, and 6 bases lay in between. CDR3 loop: CASEANYGYTF. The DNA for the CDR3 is TGTGCCAGCGAAGCGAACTATGGCTACACCTTC.

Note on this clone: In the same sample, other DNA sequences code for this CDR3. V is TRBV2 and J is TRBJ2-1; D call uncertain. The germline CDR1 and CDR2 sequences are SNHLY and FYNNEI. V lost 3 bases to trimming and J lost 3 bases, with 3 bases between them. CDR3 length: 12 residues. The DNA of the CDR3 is TGTGCCAGCAGTGAGTACTACAATGAGCAGTTCTTC. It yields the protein CASSEYYNEQFF.

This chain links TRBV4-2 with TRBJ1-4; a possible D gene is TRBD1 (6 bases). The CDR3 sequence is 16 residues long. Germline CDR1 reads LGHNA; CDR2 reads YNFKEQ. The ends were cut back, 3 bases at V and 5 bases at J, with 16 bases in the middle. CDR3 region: CASSQGGQRLNEKLFF. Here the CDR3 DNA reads TGTGCCAGCAGCCAGGGTGGACAGCGCTTAAATGAAAAACTGTTTTTT.

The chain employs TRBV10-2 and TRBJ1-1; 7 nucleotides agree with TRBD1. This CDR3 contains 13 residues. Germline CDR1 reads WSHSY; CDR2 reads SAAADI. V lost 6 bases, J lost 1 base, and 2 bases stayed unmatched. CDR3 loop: CASSRTGNTEAFF. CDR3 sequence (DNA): TGCGCCAGCAGCCGGACAGGGAACACTGAAGCTTTCTTT.

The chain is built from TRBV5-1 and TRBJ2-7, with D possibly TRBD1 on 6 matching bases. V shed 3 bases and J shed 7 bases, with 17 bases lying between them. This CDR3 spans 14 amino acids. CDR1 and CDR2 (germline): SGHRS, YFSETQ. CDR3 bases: TGCGCCAGCAGCTGGGTCTTAGGGGGAGAGGAGCAGTACTTC. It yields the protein CASSWVLGGEEQYF.

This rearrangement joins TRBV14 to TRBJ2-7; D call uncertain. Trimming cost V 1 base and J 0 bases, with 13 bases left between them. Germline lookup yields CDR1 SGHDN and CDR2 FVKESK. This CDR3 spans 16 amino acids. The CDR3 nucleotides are TGTGCCAGCAGCCAAGGAGAGAACTGGAGCTCCTACGAGCAGTACTTC. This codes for CASSQGENWSSYEQYF.

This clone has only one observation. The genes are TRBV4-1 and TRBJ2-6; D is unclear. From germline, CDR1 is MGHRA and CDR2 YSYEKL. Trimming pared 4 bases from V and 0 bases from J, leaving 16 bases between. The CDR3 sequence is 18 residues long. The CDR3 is CASSPYPRRFSGANVLTF. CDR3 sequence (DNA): TGCGCCAGCAGCCCCTACCCCCGGCGGTTCTCTGGGGCCAACGTCCTGACTTTC.

CDR3 amino acids: CASSLLGTDTQYF. In DNA form, the CDR3 reads TGTGCCAGCAGCCTTCTCGGCACAGATACGCAGTATTTT. The chain couples TRBV7-3 to TRBJ2-3, with unresolved D. Trimming cost V 5 bases and J 1 base, with 7 bases left between them. The CDR3 spans 13 residues. The V gene's germline CDR1 is SGHTA and CDR2 FQGTGA.

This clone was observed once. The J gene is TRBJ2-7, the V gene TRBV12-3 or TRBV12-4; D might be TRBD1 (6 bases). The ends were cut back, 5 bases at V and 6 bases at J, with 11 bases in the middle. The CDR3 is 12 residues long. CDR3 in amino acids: CASSLTGLEQYF. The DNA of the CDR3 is TGTGCCAGCAGTCTGACAGGTCTCGAGCAGTACTTC.

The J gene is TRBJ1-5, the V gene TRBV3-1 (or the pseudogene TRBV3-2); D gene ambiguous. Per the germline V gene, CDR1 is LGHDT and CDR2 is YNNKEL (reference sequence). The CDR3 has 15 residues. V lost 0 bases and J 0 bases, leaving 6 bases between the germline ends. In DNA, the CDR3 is TGTGCCAGCAGCCAAGATGGAGGTAGCAATCAGCCCCAGCATTTT. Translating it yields CASSQDGGSNQPQHF.

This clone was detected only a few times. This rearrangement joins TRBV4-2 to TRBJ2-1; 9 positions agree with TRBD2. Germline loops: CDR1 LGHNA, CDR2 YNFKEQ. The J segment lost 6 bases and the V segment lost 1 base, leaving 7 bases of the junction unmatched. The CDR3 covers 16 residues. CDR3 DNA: TGTGCCAGCAGCCAAGGGGCGGGGGGGCCTGCCAATGAGCAGTTCTTC. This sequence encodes CASSQGAGGPANEQFF.

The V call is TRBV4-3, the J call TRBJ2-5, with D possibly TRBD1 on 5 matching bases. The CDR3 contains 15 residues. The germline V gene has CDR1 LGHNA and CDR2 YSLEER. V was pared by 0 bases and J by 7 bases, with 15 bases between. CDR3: CASSQDRLRAGTQYF. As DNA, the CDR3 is TGCGCCAGCAGCCAAGATCGGCTCAGGGCCGGGACCCAGTACTTC.

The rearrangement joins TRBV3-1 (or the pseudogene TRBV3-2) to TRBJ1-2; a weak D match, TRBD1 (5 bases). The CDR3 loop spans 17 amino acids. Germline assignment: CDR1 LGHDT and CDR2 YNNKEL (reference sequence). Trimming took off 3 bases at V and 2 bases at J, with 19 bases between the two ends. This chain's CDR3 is CASSQRTWGPLNYGYTF. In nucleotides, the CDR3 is TGTGCCAGCAGCCAGAGGACATGGGGTCCCTTGAACTATGGCTACACCTTC.